This TCR beta chain is drawn from a study of T-cell memory formation after mild COVID-19. Study-level background: Clustering of TCRs was largely donor specific.

Per the germline V gene, CDR1 is KGHDR and CDR2 is SFDVKD. This CDR3 is 13 amino acids long. J gave up 0 bases and V 9 bases, and 4 bases lay outside the gene matches. Comment on this clonotype: The target antigen is unknown.

Whole-study findings and limits: The finding that pre-infection memory included some responding clones suggested that cross-reactive memory joined.

TCR alpha and TCR beta cDNA libraries with sample barcodes and UMIs came from 5'RACE using constant-segment primers. MiXCR, run by TCRdb on the 5' RACE reads, gives a single entry per CDR3 protein. Among about 180,000 distinct CDR3 sequences listed, about a sixth were seen once. Sequenced sample: PBMCs or a T cell subset sorted from them (not recorded which). The clonotype was recovered from an adult woman who had mild COVID-19 (a few samples of this study predate the infection). Cell type and time point are not known. This chain connects TRBV24-1 to TRBJ2-7; 7 nucleotides agree with TRBD2. The DNA for the CDR3 is TGTGCCACCCGGGAGGCCTCCTCCTACGAGCAGTACTTC. This sequence encodes CATREASSYEQYF.